The 5 T cell receptor beta chains below were found in one sample sequenced in a study of post-analysis software for immune sequencing data. Prepared TCR beta cDNA libraries contained unique molecular identifiers. TCRdb used MiXCR to reprocess the PCR reads, holding one entry per CDR3 protein. The table includes roughly 430,000 distinct CDR3 sequences, more than 30% detected once. General study results and limits: A few TRBV segments (TRBV5-6, TRBV5-1 and TRBV20-1 among them) occurred more frequently in patients than in controls.

Their cognate antigens are unknown. The sample comprised blood. These receptors originate from a girl aged 2 to 9 with multiple sclerosis.

The genes are TRBV10-3 and TRBJ2-1, with a possible D match to TRBD2 (6 bases). CDR1 is ENHRY and CDR2 is SYGVKD in the germline V gene. V lost 2 bases to trimming and J lost 5 bases, with 10 bases between them. This CDR3 comprises 14 residues. CDR3: CAISEREDDNEQFF. The CDR3 DNA reads as TGTGCCATCAGTGAGAGGGAGGACGACAATGAGCAGTTCTTC.

The V call is TRBV28, the J call TRBJ2-7; D remains unclear. This CDR3 spans 11 amino acids. CDR1 and CDR2 from the germline V gene are MDHEN and SYDVKM. V dropped 10 bases and J dropped 5 bases, with 12 bases sitting between them. The CDR3 loop reads CATRWANEQYF. The CDR3, as DNA: TGTGCCACCCGATGGGCAAACGAGCAGTACTTC.

There are a few counts of this clonotype. V gene TRBV27 combines with J gene TRBJ1-1, with TRBD1 as a possible D gene (5 bases). V was cut by 3 bases and J by 8 bases, with 10 bases left in between. The CDR3 has 12 residues. Germline CDR1 MNHEY, CDR2 SMNVEV (reference sequence). CDR3 nucleotides: TGTGCCAGCAGTTTGGGACGGAGAGAAGCTTTCTTT. This encodes CASSLGRREAFF.

The rearrangement links TRBV6-2 or TRBV6-3 to TRBJ1-1; no firm D call. The CDR3 spans 14 residues. Trimming stripped 4 bases from V and 1 base from J, with 10 bases between. Looked up from germline, CDR1 is MNHEY and CDR2 is SVGEGT. The CDR3, as DNA: TGTGCCAGCAGTTCAAAGACGGGGAACACTGAAGCTTTCTTT. Translated, it gives CASSSKTGNTEAFF.

The chain joins TRBV7-9 to TRBJ2-5, with D maybe TRBD1 (6 bases). The V end was cut by 4 bases, the J end by 1 base, with 19 bases between. This CDR3 has 17 residues. Germline-derived CDR1 and CDR2 are SEHNR and FQNEAQ (reference sequence). The CDR3 loop reads CASSSTPGQGPQETQYF. Here the CDR3 DNA reads TGTGCCAGCAGCTCAACGCCGGGGCAGGGGCCCCAAGAGACCCAGTACTTC.